Following are 6 T cell receptor beta chains from one sample sequenced in a study of radiotherapy plus CTLA-4 blockade in lung cancer. Generated by immunoSEQ multiplex PCR, the TCRdb table keeps only in-frame clones and is missing some. The table lists about 76,000 clones, about four fifths of them singletons. Sequenced material: peripheral blood, taken from a patient treated with radiotherapy plus ipilimumab. All receptors come from a human donor with non-small cell lung cancer whose response to radiotherapy plus ipilimumab could not be evaluated. Some clones in this sample may be carry-over from other donors' samples.

The chain recombines TRBV4-1 with TRBJ1-1; 7 bases are shared with TRBD1. The CDR3 is 15 amino acids. V shed 3 bases, J shed 5 bases, and the junction held 9 bases outside the gene matches. Germline lookup yields CDR1 MGHRA and CDR2 YSYEKL. Here the CDR3 reads CASSQHHRGGTEAFF. The CDR3, as DNA: TGCGCCAGCAGCCAGCACCACAGGGGTGGGACTGAAGCTTTCTTT.

The chain has TRBV5-1 and TRBJ2-1; 8 bases match TRBD1. Germline lookup yields CDR1 SGHRS and CDR2 YFSETQ. The CDR3 sequence is 14 residues long. Unmatched junction bases numbered 4, after V lost 0 bases and J lost 8 bases. CDR3 sequence (DNA): TGCGCCAGCAGCTTGGGACAACAGGGGGATGAGCAGTTCTTC. Amino acids: CASSLGQQGDEQFF.

This clone was recorded a few times. This sequence joins TRBV14 and TRBJ2-7, with 9 bases fitting TRBD1. Germline CDR1 is SGHDN and CDR2 is FVKESK. V lost 2 bases and J lost 6; bases outside the gene matches: 8. The length of the CDR3 is 15 residues. This CDR3 reads CASSQLRGQGGEQYF. CDR3 coding DNA: TGTGCCAGCAGCCAACTCCGGGGACAGGGAGGCGAGCAGTACTTC.

This rearrangement joins TRBV11-2 to TRBJ1-1; maybe TRBD1 (6 bases). The CDR3 is made up of 17 amino acids. The V end was cut by 0 bases, the J end by 1 base, with 15 bases between. From germline, CDR1 is SGHAT and CDR2 FQNNGV. As DNA, the CDR3 is TGTGCCAGCAGCTTAGATATACAGGGCAAGTGGAACACTGAAGCTTTCTTT. This codes for CASSLDIQGKWNTEAFF.

This clone was recorded a few times. The chain employs TRBV28 and TRBJ2-3, with 9 nucleotides matching TRBD2. The CDR3 has 15 residues. Trimming cost V 6 bases and J 3 bases; bases outside gene matches: 7. Germline V CDR1 and CDR2: MDHEN, SYDVKM. CDR3 region: CASSPVAGGTDTQYF. As DNA, the CDR3 is TGTGCCAGCAGCCCTGTCGCGGGGGGGACAGATACGCAGTATTTT. The whole variable domain, remainder taken from reference TRBV28 and TRBJ2-3, is DVKVTQSSRYLVKRTGEKVFLECVQDMDHENMFWYRQDPGLGLRLIYFSYDVKMKEKGDIPEGYSVSREKKERFSLILESASTNQTSMYLCASSPVAGGTDTQYFGPGTRLTVL.

The chain links TRBV5-6 to TRBJ2-7; TRBD1 is a possible D gene (5 bases). The ends were cut back, 0 bases at V and 3 bases at J, with 7 bases in the middle. CDR1 and CDR2 from the germline V gene are SGHDT and YYEEEE. This CDR3 region has 13 residues. This chain's CDR3 is CASSLDRYYEQYF. CDR3 DNA sequence: TGTGCCAGCAGCTTGGACAGGTACTACGAGCAGTACTTC.